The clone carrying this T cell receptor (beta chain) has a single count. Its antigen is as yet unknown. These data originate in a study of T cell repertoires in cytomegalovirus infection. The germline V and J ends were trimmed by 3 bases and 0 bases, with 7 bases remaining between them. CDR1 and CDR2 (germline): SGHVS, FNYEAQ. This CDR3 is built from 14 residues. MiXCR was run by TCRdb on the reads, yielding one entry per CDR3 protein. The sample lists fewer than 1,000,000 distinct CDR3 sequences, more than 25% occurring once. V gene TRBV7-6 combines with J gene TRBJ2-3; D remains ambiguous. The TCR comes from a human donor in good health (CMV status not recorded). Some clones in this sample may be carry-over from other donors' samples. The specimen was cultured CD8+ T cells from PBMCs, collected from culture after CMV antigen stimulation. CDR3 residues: CASSFTSSTDTQYF. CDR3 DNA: TGTGCCAGCAGCTTCACTTCTAGCACAGATACGCAGTATTTT.